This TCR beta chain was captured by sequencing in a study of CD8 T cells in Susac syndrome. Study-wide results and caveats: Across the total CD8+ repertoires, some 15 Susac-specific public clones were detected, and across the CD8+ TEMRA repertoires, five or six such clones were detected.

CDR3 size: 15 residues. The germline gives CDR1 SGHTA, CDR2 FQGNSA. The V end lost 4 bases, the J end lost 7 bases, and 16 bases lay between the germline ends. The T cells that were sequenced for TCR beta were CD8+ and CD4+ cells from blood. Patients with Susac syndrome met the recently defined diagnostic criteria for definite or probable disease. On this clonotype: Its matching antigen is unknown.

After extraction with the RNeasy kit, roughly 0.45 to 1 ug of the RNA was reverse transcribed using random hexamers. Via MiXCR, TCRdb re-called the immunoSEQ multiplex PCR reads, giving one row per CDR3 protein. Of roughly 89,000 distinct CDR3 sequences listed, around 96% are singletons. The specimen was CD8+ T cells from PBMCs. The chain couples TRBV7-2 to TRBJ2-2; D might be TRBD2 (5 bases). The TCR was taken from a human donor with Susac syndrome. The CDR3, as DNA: TGTGCCAGCAGCTCGGACTGGGTCCCTTTCGGGGAGCTGTTTTTT. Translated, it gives CASSSDWVPFGELFF. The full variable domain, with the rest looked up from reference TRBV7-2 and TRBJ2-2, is GAGVSQSPSNKVTEKGKDVELRCDPISGHTALYWYRQSLGQGLEFLIYFQGNSAPDKSGLPSDRFSAERTGGSVSTLTIQRTQQEDSAVYLCASSSDWVPFGELFFGEGSRLTVL.